The 9 T cell receptor beta chains below all came from one sample that was sequenced in a study of cytomegalovirus exposure and HLA in healthy donors. Use of 60 Vbeta and 13 Jbeta primers characterized the PCR. The repertoire was sequenced with immunoSEQ multiplex PCR; TCRdb's copy has only in-frame clones and lacks some. In all, the sample yields around 50,000 clones. The sample taken for sequencing was PBMCs. These receptors were taken from a male donor in good health and CMV-seropositive.

The chain carries TRBV7-2 and TRBJ2-1, with D possibly TRBD2 on 6 matching bases. V was trimmed by 5 bases and J by 7 bases, leaving 15 bases between them. Germline loops: CDR1 SGHTA, CDR2 FQGNSA. The CDR3 runs to 14 residues. The CDR3 loop is CASSRTTLGNEQFF. CDR3 DNA sequence: TGTGCCAGCAGCCGGACTACCCTGGGGAATGAGCAGTTCTTC.

J is TRBJ1-1 and V is TRBV5-6; D is unclear. CDR3 length: 15 amino acids. Germline V gene lookup returns CDR1 SGHDT and CDR2 YYEEEE. The germline V and J ends were trimmed by 1 base and 0 bases, with 10 bases remaining between them. The CDR3 nucleotides are TGTGCCAGCAGCTTGTACAACCCCGTGAACACTGAAGCTTTCTTT. This gives the protein CASSLYNPVNTEAFF.

The chain links TRBV7-6 to TRBJ1-2; 7 bases agree with TRBD1. With 6 bases clipped from V and 2 bases from J, the junction kept 9 bases outside the gene matches. The CDR3 is 15 amino acids. Germline lookup yields CDR1 SGHVS and CDR2 FNYEAQ. In DNA, the CDR3 is TGTGCCAGCAGTTCCCTGAGGGGGCTCAACTATGGCTACACCTTC. It codes for CASSSLRGLNYGYTF.

According to its frequency, this clone is medium-sized. The rearrangement joins TRBV7-9 to TRBJ1-6, with a possible D match to TRBD1 (5 bases). Germline CDR1 reads SEHNR; CDR2 reads FQNEAQ (reference sequence). Trimming pared 6 bases from V and 5 bases from J, leaving 17 bases between. CDR3 length: 16 amino acids. The CDR3 coding sequence is TGTGCCAGCAGTAACAGGCCCACGGCCGATAATTCACCCCTCCACTTT. Protein sequence: CASSNRPTADNSPLHF.

The CDR3 DNA follows: TGTGCCAGCAGCTTAGTGTGGGGGGGCAGGAACACTGAAGCTTTCTTT. Its protein product is CASSLVWGGRNTEAFF. The genes are TRBV7-9 and TRBJ1-1; possibly TRBD1 for D (6 bases). The CDR3 is 16 amino acids. Trimming took off 1 base at V and 1 base at J, with 13 bases between the two ends. Germline V lookup: CDR1 SEHNR, CDR2 FQNEAQ (reference sequence).

The J gene is TRBJ2-3, the V gene TRBV19; 13 nucleotides match TRBD2. The CDR3 is made up of 16 amino acids. Germline loops: CDR1 LNHDA, CDR2 SQIVND (reference sequence). Unmatched junction bases numbered 3, after V lost 5 bases and J lost 1 base. CDR3: CASSLTSGGGTDTQYF. CDR3 coding DNA: TGTGCCAGTAGTTTAACTAGCGGGGGGGGCACAGATACGCAGTATTTT.

The chain combines TRBV4-3 with TRBJ2-7, with 11 bases identical to TRBD2. With 4 bases clipped from V and 5 bases from J, the junction kept 16 bases outside the gene matches. Germline V gene data show CDR1 as LGHNA and CDR2 as YSLEER. The CDR3 loop spans 18 amino acids. The DNA of the CDR3 is TGCGCCAGCAGCCGCCTTACCCTGACTAGCGGGGTTGTGAACGAGCAGTACTTC. It encodes CASSRLTLTSGVVNEQYF.

The CDR3 DNA sequence: TGTGCCAGCAGCAAAGGACGACCGGACAGGGTCCATACGCAGTATTTT. Protein sequence: CASSKGRPDRVHTQYF. The J gene is TRBJ2-3, the V gene TRBV21-1; the D call TRBD1 from the table was never checked on the DNA. TRBV21-1 is designated a pseudogene. CDR3 length: 16 amino acids.

The chain has TRBV7-2 and TRBJ1-3; D gene uncertain. Germline loops: CDR1 SGHTA, CDR2 FQGNSA. Trimming cost V 1 base and J 0 bases, with 7 bases left between them. The CDR3 sequence is 15 residues long. The CDR3 region is CASSLGGSSGNTIYF. CDR3 bases: TGTGCCAGCAGCTTAGGTGGGAGCTCTGGAAACACCATATATTTT.